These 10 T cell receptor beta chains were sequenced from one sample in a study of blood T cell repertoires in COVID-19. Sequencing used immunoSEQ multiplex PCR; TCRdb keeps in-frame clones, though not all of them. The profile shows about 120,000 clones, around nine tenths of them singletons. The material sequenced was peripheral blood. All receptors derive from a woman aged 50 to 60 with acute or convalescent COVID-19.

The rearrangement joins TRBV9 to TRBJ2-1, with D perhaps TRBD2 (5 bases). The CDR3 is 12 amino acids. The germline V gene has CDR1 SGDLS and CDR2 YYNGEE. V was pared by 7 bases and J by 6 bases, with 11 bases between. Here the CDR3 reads CASSLAPNEQFF. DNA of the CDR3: TGTGCCAGCTCGCTAGCCCCCAATGAGCAGTTCTTC.

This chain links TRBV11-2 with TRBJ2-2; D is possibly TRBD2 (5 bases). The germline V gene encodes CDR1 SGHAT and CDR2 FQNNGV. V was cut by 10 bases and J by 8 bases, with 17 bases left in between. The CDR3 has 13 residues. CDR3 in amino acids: CATSQERVGELFF. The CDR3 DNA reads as TGTGCCACCTCGCAGGAGAGGGTAGGGGAGCTGTTTTTT.

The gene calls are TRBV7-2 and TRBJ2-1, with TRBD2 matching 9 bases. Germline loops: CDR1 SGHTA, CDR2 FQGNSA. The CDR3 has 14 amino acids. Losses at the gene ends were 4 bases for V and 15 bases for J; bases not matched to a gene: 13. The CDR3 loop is CASSSKAGGEKRFF. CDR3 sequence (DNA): TGTGCCAGCAGCTCGAAAGCGGGAGGAGAAAAAAGGTTCTTC.

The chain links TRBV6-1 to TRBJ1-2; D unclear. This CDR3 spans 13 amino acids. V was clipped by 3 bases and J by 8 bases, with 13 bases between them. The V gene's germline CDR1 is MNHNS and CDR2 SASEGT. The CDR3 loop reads CASSESADWGYTF. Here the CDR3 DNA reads TGTGCCAGCAGTGAGAGCGCAGATTGGGGCTACACCTTC.

The CDR3 reads CASSQGGGAGVNTQYF. The DNA of the CDR3 is TGTGCCAGCAGCCAAGGGGGCGGGGCAGGGGTGAATACGCAGTATTTT. V gene TRBV7-3 combines with J gene TRBJ2-3, with D possibly TRBD1 on 7 matching bases. The CDR3 covers 16 residues. The V and J ends lost 5 bases and 7 bases respectively, with 22 bases between them. Germline CDR1 is SGHTA and CDR2 is FQGTGA.

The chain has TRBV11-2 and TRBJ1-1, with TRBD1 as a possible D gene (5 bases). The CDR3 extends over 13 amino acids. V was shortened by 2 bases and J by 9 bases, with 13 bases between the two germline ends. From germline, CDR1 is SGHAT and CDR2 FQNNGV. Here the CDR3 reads CASSLTRDSKAFF. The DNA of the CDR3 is TGTGCCAGCAGCTTAACCCGGGACTCCAAAGCTTTCTTT.

This CDR3 reads CASSLNRNQPQHF. CDR3 DNA: TGTGCCAGCAGCTTAAACAGGAATCAGCCCCAGCATTTT. The chain has TRBV13 and TRBJ1-5, with D maybe TRBD1 (5 bases). Per germline, CDR1 PRHDT and CDR2 FYEKMQ (reference sequence). This CDR3 region has 13 residues. V was trimmed by 2 bases and J by 4 bases, leaving 6 bases between them.

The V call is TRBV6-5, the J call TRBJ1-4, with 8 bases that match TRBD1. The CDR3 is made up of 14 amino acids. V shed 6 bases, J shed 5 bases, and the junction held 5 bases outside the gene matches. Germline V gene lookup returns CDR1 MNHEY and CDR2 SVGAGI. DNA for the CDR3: TGTGCCAGCAGCCGGGACAGGCCCAATGAAAAACTGTTTTTT. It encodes CASSRDRPNEKLFF.

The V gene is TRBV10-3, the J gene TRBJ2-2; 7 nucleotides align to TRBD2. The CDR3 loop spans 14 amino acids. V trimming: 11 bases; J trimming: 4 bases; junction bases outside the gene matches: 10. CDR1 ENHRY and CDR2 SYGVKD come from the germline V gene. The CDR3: CAHASREGTGELFF. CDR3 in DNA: TGTGCCCATGCATCGAGGGAGGGCACCGGGGAGCTGTTTTTT.

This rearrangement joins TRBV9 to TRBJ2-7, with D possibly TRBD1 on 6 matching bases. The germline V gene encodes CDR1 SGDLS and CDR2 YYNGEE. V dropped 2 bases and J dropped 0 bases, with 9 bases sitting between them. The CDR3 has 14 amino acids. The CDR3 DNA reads TGTGCCAGCAGCGTCCAGGGGAGCTCCTACGAGCAGTACTTC. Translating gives CASSVQGSSYEQYF.